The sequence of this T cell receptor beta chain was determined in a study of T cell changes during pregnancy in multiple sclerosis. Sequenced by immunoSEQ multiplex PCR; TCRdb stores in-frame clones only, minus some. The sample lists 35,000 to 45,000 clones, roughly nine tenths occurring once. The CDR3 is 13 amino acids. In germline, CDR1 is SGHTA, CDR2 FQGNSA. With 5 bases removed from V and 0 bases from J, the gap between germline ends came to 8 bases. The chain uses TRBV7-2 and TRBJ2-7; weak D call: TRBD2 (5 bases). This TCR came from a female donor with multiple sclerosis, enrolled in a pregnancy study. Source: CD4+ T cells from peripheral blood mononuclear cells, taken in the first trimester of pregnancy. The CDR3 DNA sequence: TGTGCCAGCAGCGCCGGGATCTCCTACGAGCAGTACTTC. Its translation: CASSAGISYEQYF.